This entry concerns a single T cell receptor (beta chain). The data stem from a study of cytomegalovirus exposure and HLA in healthy donors. Study-level information: Of the donors genotyped, several hundred in all, over 80% fell in the Caucasian-associated ancestry cluster.

The PCR made use of 60 Vbeta and 13 Jbeta primers. Only in-frame clones appear in the TCRdb table, and some are missing; sequencing was by immunoSEQ multiplex PCR. The table records 170,000 or so clones, around 86% of them present only once. Trimming stripped 6 bases from V and 0 bases from J, with 12 bases between. The CDR3 has 14 amino acids. The germline CDR1 and CDR2 sequences are MNHEY and SVGAGI. The rearrangement links TRBV6-5 to TRBJ2-7; TRBD1 might be the D (6 bases). This sequence originates from a man aged 45-65 years in good health and CMV-seronegative. The sample was PBMCs. The CDR3 coding sequence is TGTGCCAGCAGCCCGAGGACAGTCTCCTACGAGCAGTACTTC. Its protein product is CASSPRTVSYEQYF.